The next 6 T cell receptor beta chains were all read from a single sample in a study of STAT3 mutations in large granular lymphocyte leukemia. The antigens these receptors bind are not known. This table comes from immunoSEQ multiplex PCR, and its TCRdb copy is limited to in-frame clones, with some not included. The table lists about 4,000 clones, over 80% of them singletons. The study's findings and limits: In T-cell large granular lymphocyte leukemia, about half of patients showed multiple immunodominant subclonotypes.

The sample consisted of peripheral blood mononuclear cells. These receptors all come from a boy aged 5 to 17 with T-cell large granular lymphocyte leukemia. Some clones in this sample may be carry-over from other donors' samples.

The chain couples TRBV5-1 to TRBJ2-1; TRBD1 agrees at 9 bases. The CDR3 has 15 amino acids. CDR1 and CDR2 (germline): SGHRS, YFSETQ. V gave up 5 bases and J gave up 6 bases; unmatched junction bases: 9. The CDR3 reads CASSMRQGGVNEQFF. Written as DNA, the CDR3 is TGCGCCAGCAGTATGAGACAGGGGGGGGTCAATGAGCAGTTCTTC.

This clone was seen a single time. V gene TRBV5-6 combines with J gene TRBJ1-6; tentative D call: TRBD1 (5 bases). The CDR3 has 19 amino acids. Germline CDR1 and CDR2: SGHDT and YYEEEE. Trimming removed 5 bases at V and 0 bases at J, with 21 bases between. This CDR3 is CASRSWLPRESSYNSPLHF. In DNA form, the CDR3 reads TGTGCCAGCAGATCATGGTTGCCCAGGGAGTCCTCCTATAATTCACCCCTCCACTTT.

This clone was counted once. The chain recombines TRBV13 with TRBJ2-7; D is tentatively TRBD1 or TRBD2 (6 bases each). CDR3 length: 15 residues. The V gene lost 0 bases and the J gene lost 5 bases, with 14 bases spanning the gap. CDR1 and CDR2 from the germline V gene are PRHDT and FYEKMQ (reference sequence). Here the CDR3 reads CASSLGSRGPDEQYF. In DNA, the CDR3 is TGTGCCAGCAGCTTAGGCTCCCGGGGGCCCGACGAGCAGTACTTC.

The chain's CDR3 is CASSAQGGAAGDTQYF. CDR3 DNA sequence: TGCGCCAGCAGCGCCCAAGGGGGTGCGGCAGGAGATACGCAGTATTTT. The chain is built from TRBV5-1 and TRBJ2-3, with D possibly being TRBD1 (6 bases). Germline CDR1 reads SGHRS; CDR2 reads YFSETQ. CDR3 length: 16 residues. With 4 bases removed from V and 5 bases from J, the gap between germline ends came to 20 bases.

Relative to its sample, this clone is medium-sized. The chain joins TRBV25-1 to TRBJ2-7; D is possibly TRBD2 (6 bases). The V end was cut by 3 bases, the J end by 6 bases, with 12 bases between. This CDR3 region has 13 residues. The V gene's germline CDR1 is MGHDK and CDR2 SYGVNS. The CDR3 nucleotides are TGTGCCAGCAGTGAGGAGGGGCTATCCGAGCAGTACTTC. Amino acid sequence: CASSEEGLSEQYF.

The rearrangement joins TRBV5-1 to TRBJ1-3; 8 nucleotides agree with TRBD1. The CDR3 loop spans 15 amino acids. The V and J ends lost 0 bases and 8 bases, in that order; junction bases with no gene match: 7. Germline CDR1 is SGHRS and CDR2 is YFSETQ. The CDR3 is CASSLDGQGIDTIYF. The CDR3 DNA sequence: TGCGCCAGCAGCTTGGATGGACAGGGCATCGACACCATATATTTT. The entire variable domain, with the rest obtained from reference TRBV5-1 and TRBJ1-3, is as follows: KAGVTQTPRYLIKTRGQQVTLSCSPISGHRSVSWYQQTPGQGLQFLFEYFSETQRNKGNFPGRFSGRQFSNSRSEMNVSTLELGDSALYLCASSLDGQGIDTIYFGEGSWLTVV.